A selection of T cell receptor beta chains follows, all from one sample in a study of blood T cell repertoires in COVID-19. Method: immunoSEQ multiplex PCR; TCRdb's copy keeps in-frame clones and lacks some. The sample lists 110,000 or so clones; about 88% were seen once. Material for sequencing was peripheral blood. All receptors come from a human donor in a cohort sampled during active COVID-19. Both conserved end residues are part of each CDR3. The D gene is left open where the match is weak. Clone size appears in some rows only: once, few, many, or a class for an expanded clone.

cdr3_aa: CASSEVPGEKLFF; cdr3_nt: TGTGCCAGCAGTGAAGTTCCAGGCGAAAAACTGTTTTTT; d_call: NA; j_call: TRBJ1-4; v_call: TRBV6-4; clone_size: NA
cdr3_aa: CASSSKLGQSRGYTF; cdr3_nt: TGTGCCAGCAGTTCGAAACTGGGACAGAGCCGCGGCTACACCTTC; d_call: TRBD1; j_call: TRBJ1-2; v_call: TRBV6-5; clone_size: few
cdr3_aa: CASRSQVGQGGMEYF; cdr3_nt: TGTGCCAGCAGGTCACAGGTGGGACAGGGTGGAATGGAGTACTTC; d_call: TRBD1; j_call: TRBJ2-7; v_call: TRBV28; clone_size: NA
cdr3_aa: CASSLVQGLAGVTDTQYF; cdr3_nt: TGTGCCAGCAGCCTCGTGCAGGGACTAGCGGGGGTCACAGATACGCAGTATTTT; d_call: TRBD2; j_call: TRBJ2-3; v_call: TRBV7-8; clone_size: NA
cdr3_aa: CASSAGPDNAYNEQFF; cdr3_nt: TGTGCCAGCAGCGCCGGGCCGGACAACGCTTACAATGAGCAGTTCTTC; d_call: NA; j_call: TRBJ2-1; v_call: TRBV9; clone_size: NA
cdr3_aa: CASTPGHNYGYTF; cdr3_nt: TGTGCCAGCACGCCAGGGCATAACTATGGCTACACCTTC; d_call: NA; j_call: TRBJ1-2; v_call: TRBV7-9; clone_size: NA
cdr3_aa: CAPRDRGETQYF; cdr3_nt: TGTGCCCCACGGGACAGGGGAGAGACCCAGTACTTC; d_call: TRBD1; j_call: TRBJ2-5; v_call: TRBV2; clone_size: NA
cdr3_aa: CSVQMNTEAFF; cdr3_nt: TGCAGCGTACAGATGAACACTGAAGCTTTCTTT; d_call: NA; j_call: TRBJ1-1; v_call: TRBV29-1; clone_size: NA
cdr3_aa: CATSDLARTGQNEQFF; cdr3_nt: TGTGCCACCAGTGACTTAGCCAGGACAGGGCAGAATGAGCAGTTCTTC; d_call: TRBD1; j_call: TRBJ2-1; v_call: TRBV24-1; clone_size: NA
cdr3_aa: CASRTGGTDYEQYF; cdr3_nt: TGTGCCAGCAGAACGGGTGGGACAGACTACGAGCAGTACTTC; d_call: TRBD1; j_call: TRBJ2-7; v_call: TRBV6-5; clone_size: NA
cdr3_aa: CASSTRVGTQYEQYF; cdr3_nt: TGCGCCAGCAGCACCCGGGTGGGGACACAGTACGAGCAGTACTTC; d_call: NA; j_call: TRBJ2-7; v_call: TRBV5-1; clone_size: NA
cdr3_aa: CASSLAGGPDTQYF; cdr3_nt: TGTGCCAGCAGTCTAGCGGGGGGGCCAGATACGCAGTATTTT; d_call: TRBD2; j_call: TRBJ2-3; v_call: TRBV6-4; clone_size: NA
cdr3_aa: CASRRRQGHEQYF; cdr3_nt: TGTGCCAGCAGGCGGCGGCAGGGCCACGAGCAGTACTTC; d_call: NA; j_call: TRBJ2-7; v_call: TRBV5-6; clone_size: NA
cdr3_aa: CASSREEGAAGELFF; cdr3_nt: TGTGCCAGTAGTAGGGAAGAGGGGGCCGCCGGGGAGCTGTTTTTT; d_call: TRBD1; j_call: TRBJ2-2; v_call: TRBV19; clone_size: NA
cdr3_aa: CASSLSRTSYNEQFF; cdr3_nt: TGTGCCAGCAGCCTTAGCAGGACTTCCTACAATGAGCAGTTCTTC; d_call: NA; j_call: TRBJ2-1; v_call: TRBV6-5; clone_size: NA
cdr3_aa: CASSSSGGEQYF; cdr3_nt: TGTGCCAGCAGCTCCTCTGGGGGGGAGCAGTACTTC; d_call: NA; j_call: TRBJ2-7; v_call: TRBV7-3; clone_size: NA
cdr3_aa: CASSMRTAEGTRLFF; cdr3_nt: TGTGCCAGTAGTATGAGGACAGCCGAGGGGACAAGGCTGTTTTTT; d_call: NA; j_call: TRBJ1-4; v_call: TRBV19; clone_size: NA
cdr3_aa: CASSSTAPGTDTQYF; cdr3_nt: TGTGCCAGCAGCTCAACTGCGCCTGGCACAGATACGCAGTATTTT; d_call: NA; j_call: TRBJ2-3; v_call: TRBV7-9; clone_size: NA
cdr3_aa: CASSMSAGSTEAFF; cdr3_nt: TGTGCCAGTAGTATGTCGGCGGGAAGCACTGAAGCTTTCTTT; d_call: NA; j_call: TRBJ1-1; v_call: TRBV19; clone_size: NA
cdr3_aa: CASSERPRSLAGVGETQYF; cdr3_nt: TGTGCCAGCAGTGAAAGGCCCCGATCGCTAGCGGGAGTTGGAGAGACCCAGTACTTC; d_call: TRBD2; j_call: TRBJ2-5; v_call: TRBV2; clone_size: NA
cdr3_aa: CASRREKAYYGYTF; cdr3_nt: TGTGCCAGCAGGAGGGAGAAGGCCTACTATGGCTACACCTTC; d_call: NA; j_call: TRBJ1-2; v_call: TRBV6-5; clone_size: NA
cdr3_aa: CASILGGGTEQFF; cdr3_nt: TGTGCCAGCATTCTAGGTGGGGGGACTGAGCAGTTCTTC; d_call: NA; j_call: TRBJ2-1; v_call: TRBV12-3/TRBV12-4; clone_size: NA
cdr3_aa: CASSRQGASGNTIYF; cdr3_nt: TGTGCCAGCAGTCGACAGGGGGCCTCTGGAAACACCATATATTTT; d_call: TRBD1; j_call: TRBJ1-3; v_call: TRBV6-5; clone_size: few
cdr3_aa: CASSRVLGQGYEQYF; cdr3_nt: TGTGCCAGCAGTCGGGTATTGGGACAGGGCTACGAGCAGTACTTC; d_call: TRBD1; j_call: TRBJ2-7; v_call: TRBV6-5; clone_size: NA
cdr3_aa: CASSRRAEAFF; cdr3_nt: TGTGCCAGCAGCCGCAGGGCTGAAGCTTTCTTT; d_call: NA; j_call: TRBJ1-1; v_call: TRBV11-2; clone_size: NA